A selection of T cell receptor beta chains follows, all from one sample in a study of blood T cell repertoires in COVID-19. TCRdb's table, derived via immunoSEQ multiplex PCR, lists solely in-frame clones and lacks some. The table lists some 490,000 clones, 80% to 90% of them singletons. The sample was PBMCs or T cells enriched from blood (not recorded which). The receptor set was obtained from a woman aged 55-70 years who had recovered from COVID-19. CDR3s include the opening cysteine and the closing phenylalanine or tryptophan. D genes are given only for firm matches. Where a row states a size, it is once, few, many or the class of an expanded clone; other rows omit it.

J gene: TRBJ1-6
V gene: TRBV11-2
clone size: NA
D gene: TRBD1
CDR3 DNA: TGTGCCACCCAGGCCAGACAGGGGTATTCACCCCTCCACTTT
CDR3 protein: CATQARQGYSPLHF

J gene: TRBJ1-3
V gene: TRBV12-3/TRBV12-4
clone size: NA
D gene: NA
CDR3 DNA: TGTGCCAGCAGTCTCGTCTCTGGAAACACCATATATTTT
CDR3 protein: CASSLVSGNTIYF

J gene: TRBJ2-2
V gene: TRBV10-3
clone size: NA
D gene: TRBD1
CDR3 DNA: TGTGCCATCAGTGTTCAGGGGGCGAGAGGCACCGGGGAGCTGTTTTTT
CDR3 protein: CAISVQGARGTGELFF

J gene: TRBJ1-2
V gene: TRBV7-6
clone size: NA
D gene: NA
CDR3 DNA: TGTGCCAGCAGCCCAACCCGATCAACAGGGATAAACTATGGCTACACCTTC
CDR3 protein: CASSPTRSTGINYGYTF

J gene: TRBJ1-2
V gene: TRBV30
clone size: NA
D gene: NA
CDR3 DNA: TGTGCCTGGAGTGTTAAGGACAGTAAATATGGCTACACCTTC
CDR3 protein: CAWSVKDSKYGYTF

J gene: TRBJ2-7
V gene: TRBV4-1
clone size: NA
D gene: TRBD1
CDR3 DNA: TGCGCCAGCAGCCAAGATACGACAGGGGCTTCCTACGAGCAGTACTTC
CDR3 protein: CASSQDTTGASYEQYF

J gene: TRBJ1-2
V gene: TRBV12-3/TRBV12-4
clone size: NA
D gene: NA
CDR3 DNA: TGTGCCAGCAGTTTAAACAGCCGGGGCTACACCTTC
CDR3 protein: CASSLNSRGYTF

J gene: TRBJ1-1
V gene: TRBV5-4
clone size: once
D gene: NA
CDR3 DNA: TGTGCCAGCAGCGCCGGGGAATTGATGAACACTGAAGCTTTCTTT
CDR3 protein: CASSAGELMNTEAFF

J gene: TRBJ1-1
V gene: TRBV7-2
clone size: NA
D gene: NA
CDR3 DNA: TGTGCCAGCAGCTTAGCGGGGCAGATGAACACTGAAGCTTTCTTT
CDR3 protein: CASSLAGQMNTEAFF

J gene: TRBJ1-1
V gene: TRBV6-5
clone size: NA
D gene: TRBD1
CDR3 DNA: TGTGCCAGCAACCCTTCAGGGGGGAACACTGAAGCTTTCTTT
CDR3 protein: CASNPSGGNTEAFF

J gene: TRBJ1-5
V gene: TRBV19
clone size: once
D gene: TRBD1
CDR3 DNA: TGTGCCAGTAGGGATCACAGGGGATCGGTTGGATCAAATAGCAATCAGCCCCAGCATTTT
CDR3 protein: CASRDHRGSVGSNSNQPQHF

J gene: TRBJ1-1
V gene: TRBV5-1
clone size: few
D gene: TRBD1
CDR3 DNA: TGCGCCAGCAGCGCGTACAGGGGGAACACTGAAGCTTTCTTT
CDR3 protein: CASSAYRGNTEAFF

J gene: TRBJ1-2
V gene: TRBV6-5
clone size: once
D gene: NA
CDR3 DNA: TGTGCCAGCAGTTACTCGGGGGCAGGGATTGGCTACACCTTC
CDR3 protein: CASSYSGAGIGYTF

J gene: TRBJ1-5
V gene: TRBV27
clone size: NA
D gene: NA
CDR3 DNA: TGTGCCAGCAGTTTAGGGCTGGGCAATCAGCCCCAGCATTTT
CDR3 protein: CASSLGLGNQPQHF

J gene: TRBJ1-2
V gene: TRBV19
clone size: NA
D gene: NA
CDR3 DNA: TGTGCCAGTAGTATATCAGGGGAAGACTATGGCTACACCTTC
CDR3 protein: CASSISGEDYGYTF

J gene: TRBJ1-3
V gene: TRBV19
clone size: NA
D gene: NA
CDR3 DNA: TGTGCCAGTACTAATCCCGGGAGAGGAAACACCATATATTTT
CDR3 protein: CASTNPGRGNTIYF

J gene: TRBJ2-2
V gene: TRBV19
clone size: NA
D gene: NA
CDR3 DNA: TGTGCCAGTAGTTCTGGGGAGCACACCGGGGAGCTGTTTTTT
CDR3 protein: CASSSGEHTGELFF

J gene: TRBJ2-2
V gene: TRBV5-1
clone size: NA
D gene: NA
CDR3 DNA: TGCGCCAGCAGCTTGGACAGGTACACCGGGGAGCTGTTTTTT
CDR3 protein: CASSLDRYTGELFF

J gene: TRBJ2-3
V gene: TRBV9
clone size: NA
D gene: TRBD2
CDR3 DNA: TGTGCCAGCAGCACCGGACTAGCGGGGGGGCGAGATACGCAGTATTTT
CDR3 protein: CASSTGLAGGRDTQYF

J gene: TRBJ2-7
V gene: TRBV3-1/TRBV3-2
clone size: once
D gene: NA
CDR3 DNA: TGTGCCAGCAGCCAAGATGGGAGAAGAGGAAAGTACTTC
CDR3 protein: CASSQDGRRGKYF

J gene: TRBJ2-2
V gene: TRBV5-5
clone size: NA
D gene: NA
CDR3 DNA: TGTGCCAGCAGCTTGCGCCAGGGGAACACCGGGGAGCTGTTTTTT
CDR3 protein: CASSLRQGNTGELFF